The T cell receptor (beta chain) under discussion was sequenced for a study of human T cells and chemical hapten exposure. The wider study: Read at 6 days, the patch tests placed 0.01% DPC on the upper back.

This clonotype was observed a few times. Its specificity is not known. TCRdb redid the calling of the RACE reads with MiXCR, one entry per CDR3 protein. Of about 82,000 distinct CDR3 sequences listed, 10% to 12% are singletons. Time point of the sample: patch test 3, about 24 weeks after DPC sensitization. Treatment in this sample: therapeutic diphenylcyclopropenone sensitization with weekly scalp DPC. Whole blood, unfractionated, served as the material for total RNA extraction. The CDR3 length is 13 residues. The germline gives CDR1 DFQATT, CDR2 SNEGSKA (reference sequence). V dropped 4 bases and J dropped 6; count of bases not matched to a gene: 4. Overall study findings and caveats: While controls formed fewer of them, expanded TCRs formed significantly more large CDR3 similarity clusters.

The input for sequencing was whole blood, taken in connection with sensitization to the hapten diphenylcyclopropenone (DPC). This rearrangement joins TRBV20-1 to TRBJ1-1; 11 positions match TRBD1. The receptor was derived from a woman in her forties or fifties with alopecia areata. Some clones in this sample may be carry-over from other donors' samples. In DNA, the CDR3 is TGCAGTGCTAAGGGACAGGGGGTCGCTGAAGCTTTCTTT. It specifies CSAKGQGVAEAFF.